This is a list of T cell receptor beta chains from one sample in a study of blood T cell repertoires in COVID-19. Clones were read by immunoSEQ multiplex PCR, and TCRdb kept only the in-frame ones, dropping some. The sample lists tens of thousands of clones; around 70% were seen once. The sample consisted of peripheral blood. The receptors were gathered from a human donor in a cohort sampled during active or convalescent COVID-19. The CDR3 runs from the conserved cysteine through the conserved F or W.

v_call: TRBV5-1; j_call: TRBJ2-3; cdr3_aa: CASRGGGDTQYF
v_call: TRBV3-1/TRBV3-2; j_call: TRBJ2-5; cdr3_aa: CASSQGRAQYF
v_call: TRBV5-5; j_call: TRBJ1-6; cdr3_aa: CASRPGQNNSPLHF
v_call: TRBV12-3/TRBV12-4; j_call: TRBJ2-4; cdr3_aa: CASSLRLADIQYF
v_call: TRBV30; j_call: TRBJ1-2; cdr3_aa: CAWRITGQTYGYTF
v_call: TRBV5-1; j_call: TRBJ2-1; cdr3_aa: CASSLDGGPYNEQFF
v_call: TRBV11-3; j_call: TRBJ2-1; cdr3_aa: CASSLGQGRGNEQFF
v_call: TRBV24-1; j_call: TRBJ1-5; cdr3_aa: CATSDRDVRSQHF
v_call: TRBV19; j_call: TRBJ1-5; cdr3_aa: CASSKEGLSNQPQHF
v_call: TRBV5-5; j_call: TRBJ2-7; cdr3_aa: CASSLGDTSSYEQYF
v_call: TRBV2; j_call: TRBJ1-6; cdr3_aa: CASSSPGTGGPPLHF
v_call: TRBV9; j_call: TRBJ2-1; cdr3_aa: CASRAAGQPSNEQFF
v_call: TRBV19; j_call: TRBJ2-1; cdr3_aa: CASSTFGTSAYNEQFF
v_call: TRBV11-3; j_call: TRBJ2-1; cdr3_aa: CASSIGLAGGPGSNEQFF
v_call: TRBV29-1; j_call: TRBJ2-1; cdr3_aa: CSVAGRVGNEQFF